A single sample gave rise to the 6 T cell receptor beta chains below, sequenced in a study of T cells in women clearing cervical HPV infection. TCRdb's table, derived via immunoSEQ multiplex PCR, lists solely in-frame clones and lacks some. Its listing shows 20,000 to 25,000 clones. Sequencing input: blood buffy coat. Receptors were obtained from a woman aged 18 to 75 with a cervical HPV16 infection that either progressed to CIN3+ or cleared (not recorded which).

Comments on this clone: The CDR3 extends 3 residues past the end of the read, so its final part is completed from the germline J gene. The genes are TRBV29-1 and TRBJ2-1; possibly TRBD2 for D (6 bases). Germline CDR1 reads SQVTM; CDR2 reads ANQGSEA. The CDR3 totals 13 residues. V lost 6 bases, J lost 4 bases, and 13 bases lay in between. The CDR3 is CSVRDSVYNEQFF. The DNA read from the CDR3 is TGCAGCGTCCGGGACTCAGTATACAATGAG.

A word on this clone: The read gets to within 3 residues of the CDR3 end, and the germline J gene fills in the rest. This chain joins TRBV7-9 and TRBJ2-1; TRBD1 matches 8 bases. The germline V gene encodes CDR1 SEHNR and CDR2 FQNEAQ (reference sequence). This CDR3 has 15 residues. The junction had 5 bases not matched to a gene; V was cut back by 3 bases and J by 4 bases. This CDR3 reads CASSFTGTGYNEQFF. The sequenced CDR3 bases are TGTGCCAGCAGCTTCACCGGGACAGGTTACAATGAG.

For this clone: The DNA ends 3 residues before the CDR3 does, and the rest of the CDR3 is filled in from the germline J gene. The chain has TRBV20-1 and TRBJ2-5; the match to TRBD2 covers 11 bases. V dropped 0 bases and J dropped 4; count of bases not matched to a gene: 7. The CDR3 loop spans 16 amino acids. Germline V lookup: CDR1 DFQATT, CDR2 SNEGSKA (reference sequence). Partial CDR3 DNA: TGCAGTGCTAGAGATCCCCTAGCGGGGGGAAGAGAGACC. It yields the protein CSARDPLAGGRET. The CDR3 reads in full as CSARDPLAGGRETQYF.

For this clone: The read gets to within 3 residues of the CDR3 end, and the germline J gene fills in the rest. J is TRBJ1-4 and V is TRBV19; 9 bases are shared with TRBD1. The germline CDR1 and CDR2 sequences are LNHDA and SQIVND (reference sequence). V was pared by 5 bases and J by 5 bases, with 6 bases of the junction left unmatched. The CDR3 sequence is 15 residues long. The DNA read from the CDR3 is TGTGCCAGTAGTCCCCGACAGGGGGTAAATGAAAAA. It translates to CASSPRQGVNEK. From start to end, the CDR3 is CASSPRQGVNEKLFF.

Note on this clone: The missing CDR3 end, 3 residues past where the read stops, is filled in from the germline J gene. The chain carries TRBV12-3 or TRBV12-4 and TRBJ2-7; possibly TRBD1 or TRBD2 for D (5 bases each). This CDR3 is 15 amino acids long. V was pared by 4 bases and J by 6 bases, with 19 bases between. CDR3 amino acids: CASSWGRRSVGEQYF. The covered CDR3 bases are TGTGCCAGCAGTTGGGGCAGGAGGTCGGTGGGCGAG.

With regard to this clone: The CDR3 end falls 3 residues outside the read, so it is completed with the germline J gene. The chain uses TRBV27 and TRBJ2-7; 7 bases line up with TRBD1. V was pared by 5 bases and J by 2 bases, with 12 bases of the junction left unmatched. The CDR3 contains 16 residues. CDR1 is MNHEY and CDR2 is SMNVEV in the germline V gene (reference sequence). CDR3 loop: CASSPVGTEYTYEQYF. CDR3 DNA (partial): TGTGCCAGCAGTCCCGTAGGGACAGAATATACCTACGAG.